This T cell receptor beta chain was retrieved from a study of blood T cell repertoires in COVID-19. Turning to the study itself: Acute and convalescent COVID-19 specimens originated in the United States, Italy and Spain.

As originally analysed: Researchers report that nucleated cell counts were estimated from reference gene primer amplification. Assay: immunoSEQ multiplex PCR; the TCRdb copy retains only in-frame clones and omits some. The V and J calls and the clone size are those of that table, but D and trimming were determined from the DNA. This sample carries approximately 300,000 clones, about 90% of them seen once, and the ten largest clones take around 4.3%. Individuals aged about 18 to 90 years were recruited from approximately 22 US areas. Allocation to cohorts depended on clinical history reported by the participants. Note on this clone: Other nucleotide sequences from this sample produce the same CDR3.

The TCR originated in a woman aged 18-29 years with acute COVID-19. The source material was PBMCs or T cells enriched from blood (not recorded which).

As DNA, the CDR3 is TGTGCCAGCAGCGTAGTCTCGGACACTGAAGCTTTCTTT. This sequence encodes CASSVVSDTEAFF. V gene TRBV9 combines with J gene TRBJ1-1; D gene uncertain. From germline, CDR1 is SGDLS and CDR2 YYNGEE. The length of the CDR3 is 13 residues. The V gene lost 0 bases and the J gene lost 3 bases, with 6 bases spanning the gap.